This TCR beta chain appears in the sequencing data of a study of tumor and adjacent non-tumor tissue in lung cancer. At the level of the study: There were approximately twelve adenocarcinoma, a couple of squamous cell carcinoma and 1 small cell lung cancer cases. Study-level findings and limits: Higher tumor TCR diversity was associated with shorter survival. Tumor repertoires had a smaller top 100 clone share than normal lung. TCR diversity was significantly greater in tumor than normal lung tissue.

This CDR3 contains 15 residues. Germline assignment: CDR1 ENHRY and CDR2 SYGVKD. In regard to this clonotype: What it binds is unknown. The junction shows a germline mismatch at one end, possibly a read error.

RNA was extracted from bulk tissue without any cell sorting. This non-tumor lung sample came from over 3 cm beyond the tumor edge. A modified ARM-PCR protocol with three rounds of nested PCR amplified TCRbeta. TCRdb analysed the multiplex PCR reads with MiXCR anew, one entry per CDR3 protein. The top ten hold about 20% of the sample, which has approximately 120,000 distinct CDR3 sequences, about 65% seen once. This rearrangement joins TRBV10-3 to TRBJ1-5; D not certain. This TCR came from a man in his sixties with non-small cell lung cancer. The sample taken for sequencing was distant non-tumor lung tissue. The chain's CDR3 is CAISELVYSIQPQHF. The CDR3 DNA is TGTGCCATCAGTGAGTTGGTGTATAGCATTCAGCCCCAGCATTTT.